Listed below are T cell receptor beta chains from one sample, sequenced in a study of kidney transplant recipient with SARS-CoV-2 infection. TCRdb fed the reads into MiXCR, producing one record per CDR3 protein. Among 200,000 to 250,000 distinct CDR3 sequences, roughly 26% were seen once, and the ten largest hold less than 8.5%. The source material was a blood sample, sampled at baseline and between days 110 and 120 from a kidney transplant recipient. These receptors came from a male patient between 25 and 39 years old who had COVID-19 and was a kidney transplant recipient. A subset of T cells may come from the graft donor. Both conserved end residues are part of each CDR3. D genes are given only for firm matches. Only part of the rows carry a size: once, few, many, or a class if the clone is expanded.

>.|.|TRBV4-3|TRBJ2-5
CASSQGGAGQETQYF
TGCGCCAGCAGCCAAGGTGGGGCAGGCCAAGAGACCCAGTACTTC
>many|TRBD1|TRBV5-1|TRBJ1-1
CASSVDRGNTEAFF
TGCGCCAGCAGCGTCGACAGGGGGAACACTGAAGCTTTCTTT
>many|.|TRBV27|TRBJ1-2
CASSFSGAFNGYTF
TGTGCCAGCAGTTTCTCGGGGGCGTTTAATGGCTACACCTTC
>many|.|TRBV10-1|TRBJ1-2
CASSGYTRSRKTYGYTF
TGCGCCAGCAGTGGGTATACAAGATCGCGAAAGACCTATGGCTACACCTTC
>many|.|TRBV15|TRBJ2-5
CATSRAQKTTQETQYF
TGTGCCACCAGCAGAGCCCAAAAGACAACTCAAGAGACCCAGTACTTC
>many|.|TRBV28|TRBJ1-6
CASSFAARSPLHF
TGTGCCAGCAGTTTCGCGGCGCGTTCACCCCTCCACTTT
>.|.|TRBV20-1|TRBJ2-5
CSARDAGQSGQYF
TGCAGTGCTAGAGATGCGGGACAGTCGGGCCAGTACTTC
>.|.|TRBV19|TRBJ2-1
CASSMVGTLGDEQFF
TGTGCCAGTAGTATGGTCGGGACGCTCGGCGATGAGCAGTTCTTC
>once|.|TRBV7-1|TRBJ1-2
CASSRESHEGKTYGYTF
TGTGCCAGCAGCCGCGAAAGTCACGAGGGAAAGACCTATGGCTACACCTTC
>many|.|TRBV6-6|TRBJ1-1
CASSWAGEMNTEAFF
TGTGCCAGCAGTTGGGCAGGTGAAATGAACACTGAAGCTTTCTTT
>many|.|TRBV12-3/TRBV12-4|TRBJ2-7
CASSLGTAAYGYEQYF
TGTGCCAGCAGTTTAGGGACAGCAGCCTATGGATACGAGCAGTACTTC